This T cell receptor beta chain stems from a study of glioma-infiltrating T cells. CDR3 length: 13 residues. V was cut by 2 bases and J by 4 bases, with 8 bases left in between. Germline lookup yields CDR1 SGHAT and CDR2 FQNNGV. Amplification of TCR alpha and beta CDR3 regions from RNA used iRepertoire nested multiplex PCR. Each CDR3 protein gets one entry after TCRdb re-called the multiplex PCR reads with MiXCR. The sample lists 300,000 to 450,000 distinct CDR3 sequences; more than 35% were seen once. Sequenced: glioma tissue, nonneoplastic brain tissue, or PBMCs (not recorded which). The source is a human donor with low-grade glioma or glioblastoma, undergoing nonglioma brain surgery, or in good health (not recorded which). The genes are TRBV11-2 and TRBJ1-1; D not certain. This chain's CDR3 is CASSLLTSTEAFF. In DNA, the CDR3 is TGTGCCAGCAGCTTATTGACATCCACTGAAGCTTTCTTT.